This T cell receptor (beta chain) was recorded in a study of blood T cell repertoires in COVID-19. Study details: The samples span acute and convalescent COVID-19 from the United States, Italy and Spain. PBMCs, B-cell-depleted T cells, or T cells provided the cDNA or gDNA that made up the material.

Per the original data handling: Estimated nucleated cell counts came from reference gene primer amplification. Using immunoSEQ multiplex PCR, the repertoire was profiled, and TCRdb retains in-frame clones only, with some absent. V and J calls and clone size are as listed in that table; D and trimming were resolved from the DNA. The repertoire holds 86,000 or so clones, around nine tenths seen once, with 4.9% in the top ten. From germline, CDR1 is SGHRS and CDR2 YFSETQ. Trimming cost V 4 bases and J 6 bases, with 14 bases left between them. The CDR3 sequence is 13 residues long. Sequencing used peripheral blood. The sequence derives from a man aged 45-60 years with active or convalescent COVID-19. This chain links TRBV5-1 with TRBJ2-7; a possible D gene is TRBD1 (6 bases). As DNA, the CDR3 is TGCGCCAGCAGCGAGGGACATTTTATCGAGCAGTACTTC. This codes for CASSEGHFIEQYF.